These 14 T cell receptor beta chains came from one sample sequenced in a study of shared clonotypes between healthy human individuals. Data came from immunoSEQ multiplex PCR; TCRdb stores just in-frame clones and leaves some out. Seen here are about 2.4 million clones, 90% to 95% observed once, and the top ten hold roughly 0.36%. What was sequenced was naive CD4+ T cells from PBMCs. Subset in this sample: CD45RA+ positively selected. The receptor set was obtained from a man aged 18 to 29 in good health. Some clones in this sample may be carry-over from other donors' samples.

This chain connects TRBV7-3 to TRBJ2-7, with TRBD1 matching over 7 bases. Trimming took 0 bases from V and 5 from J; bases not matched to a gene: 10. The CDR3 runs to 16 residues. The germline gives CDR1 SGHTA, CDR2 FQGTGA. The CDR3 protein is CASSLTGGTVPHEQYF. The CDR3, as DNA: TGTGCCAGCAGCTTAACAGGTGGGACAGTGCCCCACGAGCAGTACTTC.

The V and J genes are TRBV28 and TRBJ2-6, with TRBD1 matching over 7 bases. The J segment lost 0 bases and the V segment lost 6 bases, leaving 8 bases of the junction unmatched. CDR1 and CDR2 (germline): MDHEN, SYDVKM. The CDR3 spans 17 residues. In DNA, the CDR3 is TGTGCCAGCAGGACAGGGTTAGTCAGCTCTGGGGCCAACGTCCTGACTTTC. As protein: CASRTGLVSSGANVLTF.

The J gene is TRBJ2-3, the V gene TRBV7-3, with 14 bases aligning to TRBD2. The CDR3 is made up of 19 amino acids. Germline V gene sequence: CDR1 SGHTA, CDR2 FQGTGA. J was trimmed by 1 base and V by 1 base; bases with no gene match: 7. The CDR3 spells CASSLSGTSGRGGTDTQYF. The CDR3 DNA is TGTGCCAGCAGCTTAAGTGGGACTAGCGGGAGAGGGGGCACAGATACGCAGTATTTT.

The chain joins TRBV7-9 to TRBJ2-7, with D unclear. The CDR3 has 14 residues. Germline V lookup: CDR1 SEHNR, CDR2 FQNEAQ (reference sequence). The V and J ends lost 5 bases and 1 base respectively, with 12 bases between them. CDR3 loop: CASSQVDGSYEQYF. The CDR3 DNA reads TGTGCCAGCAGCCAAGTCGACGGATCCTACGAGCAGTACTTC.

The CDR3 DNA is TGTGCCACCAGCAGAGATCGACCTACAACAGGGTATTTT. Protein sequence: CATSRDRPTTGYF. The chain uses TRBV15 and TRBJ2-3, with a tentative D call TRBD1 (5 bases). Trimming shortened V by 0 bases and J by 14 bases, and 15 bases separated the two germline ends. The CDR3 loop spans 13 amino acids. Per the germline V gene, CDR1 is LNHNV and CDR2 is YYDKDF (reference sequence).

V usage is TRBV29-1 and J usage is TRBJ2-7; perhaps TRBD1 as D (6 bases). V lost 0 bases and J 5 bases, leaving 14 bases between the germline ends. The CDR3 length is 14 residues. Germline V CDR1 and CDR2: SQVTM, ANQGSEA. This CDR3 is CSVEETGTPHEQYF. CDR3 bases: TGCAGCGTTGAAGAGACAGGCACACCCCACGAGCAGTACTTC.

The chain couples TRBV7-3 to TRBJ2-7; a weak D match, TRBD2 (6 bases). The germline V and J ends were trimmed by 2 bases and 4 bases, with 15 bases remaining between them. Germline V gives CDR1 SGHTA, CDR2 FQGTGA. The CDR3 runs 15 residues. CDR3 nucleotides: TGTGCCAGCAGCTTATATGGAGGGGCTTCTTACGAGCAGTACTTC. This translates into CASSLYGGASYEQYF.

The V and J genes are TRBV7-8 and TRBJ2-1, with 12 bases fitting TRBD2. Germline assignment: CDR1 SGHVS and CDR2 FQNEAQ. The CDR3 spans 15 residues. With 7 bases clipped from V and 8 bases from J, the junction kept 9 bases outside the gene matches. For the CDR3, the DNA is TGTGCCAGCACTCCCCTAGCGGGAGGGTCTGATGAGCAGTTCTTC. Protein sequence: CASTPLAGGSDEQFF. The full variable domain, in which reference TRBV7-8 and TRBJ2-1 provide the parts outside the CDR3, is GAGVSQSPRYKVAKRGQDVALRCDPISGHVSLFWYQQALGQGPEFLTYFQNEAQLDKSGLPSDRFFAERPEGSVSTLKIQRTQQEDSAVYLCASTPLAGGSDEQFFGPGTRLTVL.

CDR3 nucleotide sequence: TGTGCCAGCAGTGAAAGGCCAGGGCGGGAAAAACTGTTTTTT. Protein sequence: CASSERPGREKLFF. V gene TRBV6-1 combines with J gene TRBJ1-4, with a possible D match to TRBD1 (5 bases). Trimming took off 2 bases at V and 8 bases at J, with 12 bases between the two ends. Germline V gene data show CDR1 as MNHNS and CDR2 as SASEGT. CDR3 length: 14 residues.

As concerns this clone: The sample carries other DNA sequences with the same CDR3. This rearrangement joins TRBV10-3 to TRBJ1-4; no reliable D call. V gave up 10 bases and J gave up 0 bases, with 9 bases separating them. The germline gives CDR1 ENHRY, CDR2 SYGVKD. This CDR3 spans 13 amino acids. CDR3 nucleotide sequence: TGTGCCACACAGTTTGCAACTAATGAAAAACTGTTTTTT. Translating it yields CATQFATNEKLFF.

This chain uses TRBV7-2 with TRBJ2-1; D is undetermined. The CDR3 is made up of 13 amino acids. The germline V and J ends were trimmed by 5 bases and 1 base, with 6 bases remaining between them. The germline gives CDR1 SGHTA, CDR2 FQGNSA. The chain's CDR3 is CASSPYSYNEQFF. The CDR3 DNA is TGTGCCAGCAGCCCCTATTCCTACAATGAGCAGTTCTTC. Supplemented by reference TRBV7-2 and TRBJ2-1, the full variable domain reads GAGVSQSPSNKVTEKGKDVELRCDPISGHTALYWYRQSLGQGLEFLIYFQGNSAPDKSGLPSDRFSAERTGGSVSTLTIQRTQQEDSAVYLCASSPYSYNEQFFGPGTRLTVL.

The rearrangement links TRBV19 to TRBJ1-5; D may be TRBD1 (5 bases). Trimming stripped 4 bases from V and 0 bases from J, with 22 bases between. This CDR3 spans 19 amino acids. Germline-derived CDR1 and CDR2 are LNHDA and SQIVND (reference sequence). This CDR3 reads CASSTINLRGGSSNQPQHF. In DNA form, the CDR3 reads TGTGCCAGTAGTACCATAAATTTACGGGGGGGGAGTAGCAATCAGCCCCAGCATTTT.

The V call is TRBV11-2, the J call TRBJ2-5; 8 bases agree with TRBD2. V lost 2 bases, J lost 11 bases, and 10 bases stayed unmatched. The CDR3 covers 14 residues. CDR1 and CDR2 from the germline V gene are SGHAT and FQNNGV. The CDR3 coding sequence is TGTGCCAGCAGCTTAAACGGGAGGGAAAGGGAGCAGTACTTC. It is translated as CASSLNGREREQYF.

The genes are TRBV27 and TRBJ2-6, with D tentatively TRBD1 (6 bases). This CDR3 region has 15 residues. Germline lookup yields CDR1 MNHEY and CDR2 SMNVEV (reference sequence). Trimming took 4 bases from V and 4 from J, leaving 11 bases between them. This chain's CDR3 is CASSSRQAGANVLTF. CDR3 DNA sequence: TGTGCCAGCAGTTCTCGACAGGCCGGGGCCAACGTCCTGACTTTC. Variable domain in full (rest from reference TRBV27 and TRBJ2-6): EAQVTQNPRYLITVTGKKLTVTCSQNMNHEYMSWYRQDPGLGLRQIYYSMNVEVTDKGDVPEGYKVSRKEKRNFPLILESPSPNQTSLYFCASSSRQAGANVLTFGAGSRLTVL.